The T cell receptor (beta chain) under discussion was sequenced for a study of response to subunit inactivated influenza vaccine. As regards this clonotype: Antigen: not known.

Points from the study as a whole: Few additional T cells are recruited per seasonal influenza vaccination, authors suggested.

The germline V and J ends were trimmed by 3 bases and 5 bases, with 7 bases remaining between them. This CDR3 has 13 amino acids. Germline values: CDR1 LNHNV, CDR2 YYDKDF (reference sequence). Using its own MiXCR run on the RT-PCR reads, TCRdb lists one record per CDR3 protein. The data hold more than 450,000 distinct CDR3 sequences, with 11% observed a single time. The same sample was also studied in work on T cells expressing NK-cell markers. From that study: The TCR beta cDNA came from 5'RACE template switching with UMIs. The eight sequenced donors comprised seven who were HCMV-seropositive and one who was seronegative. In four donors, dominant clonotypes made up about 25-60.1% of CD3+CD56-NKG2C+ cells. Whether the expanded NKG2C+ T cell clones recognized HCMV remained unclear.

This specimen consisted of PBMCs from blood, obtained on the day of vaccination. The sequence derives from a man aged 50 or older who received an inactivated influenza vaccine. J is TRBJ1-4 and V is TRBV15, with D possibly matching TRBD1 (5 bases). The CDR3 here is CATSRTANEKLFF. CDR3 bases: TGTGCCACCAGCAGGACAGCGAATGAAAAACTGTTTTTT.